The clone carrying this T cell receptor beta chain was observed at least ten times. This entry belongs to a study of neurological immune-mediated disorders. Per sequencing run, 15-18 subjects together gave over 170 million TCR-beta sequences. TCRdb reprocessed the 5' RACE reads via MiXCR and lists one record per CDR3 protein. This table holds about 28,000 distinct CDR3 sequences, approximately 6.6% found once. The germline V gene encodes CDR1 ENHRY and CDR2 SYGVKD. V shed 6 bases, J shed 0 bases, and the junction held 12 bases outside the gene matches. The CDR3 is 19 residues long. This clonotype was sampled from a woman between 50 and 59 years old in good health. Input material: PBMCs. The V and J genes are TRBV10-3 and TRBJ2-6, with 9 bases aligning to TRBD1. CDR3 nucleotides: TGTGCCATCAGAGAACGGACAGGGGCCAATGTCTCTGGGGCCAACGTCCTGACTTTC. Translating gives CAIRERTGANVSGANVLTF.